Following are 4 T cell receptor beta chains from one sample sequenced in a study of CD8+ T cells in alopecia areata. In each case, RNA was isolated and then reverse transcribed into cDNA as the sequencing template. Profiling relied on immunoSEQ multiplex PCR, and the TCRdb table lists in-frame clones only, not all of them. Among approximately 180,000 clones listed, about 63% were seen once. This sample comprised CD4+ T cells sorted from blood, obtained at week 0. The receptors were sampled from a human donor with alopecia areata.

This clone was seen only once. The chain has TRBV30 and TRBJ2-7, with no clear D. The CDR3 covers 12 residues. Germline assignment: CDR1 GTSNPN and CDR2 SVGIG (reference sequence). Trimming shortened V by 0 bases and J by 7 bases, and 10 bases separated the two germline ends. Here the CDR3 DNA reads TGTGCCTGGAGTGTATGGGATACGGAGCAGTACTTC. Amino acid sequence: CAWSVWDTEQYF.

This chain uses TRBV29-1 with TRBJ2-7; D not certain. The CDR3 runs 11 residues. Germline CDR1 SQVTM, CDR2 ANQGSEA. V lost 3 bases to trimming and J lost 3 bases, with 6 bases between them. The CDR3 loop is CSVDNIYEQYF. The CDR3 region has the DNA TGCAGCGTTGATAACATCTACGAGCAGTACTTC.

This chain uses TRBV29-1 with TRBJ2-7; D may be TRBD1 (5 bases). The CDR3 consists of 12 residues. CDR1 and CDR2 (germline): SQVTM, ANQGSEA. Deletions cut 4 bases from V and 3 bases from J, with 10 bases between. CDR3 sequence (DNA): TGCAGCGTTGTAGACAGAATCTACGAGCAGTACTTC. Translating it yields CSVVDRIYEQYF.

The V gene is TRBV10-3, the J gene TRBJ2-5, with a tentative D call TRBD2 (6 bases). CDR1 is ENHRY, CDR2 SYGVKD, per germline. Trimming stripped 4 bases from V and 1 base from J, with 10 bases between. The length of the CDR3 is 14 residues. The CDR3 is CAISGLGLQETQYF. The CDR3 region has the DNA TGTGCCATCAGTGGACTGGGACTCCAAGAGACCCAGTACTTC.